The 26 T cell receptor beta chains in this list originate from one sample, sequenced in a study of cytomegalovirus exposure and HLA in healthy donors. The PCR had 60 Vbeta and 13 Jbeta primers. Data came from immunoSEQ multiplex PCR; TCRdb stores just in-frame clones and leaves some out. The sample lists about 110,000 clones, 82% occurring once. The sample taken for sequencing was PBMCs. These receptor sequences come from a man aged 50-59 years in good health and CMV-seronegative.

This sequence joins TRBV4-3 and TRBJ1-1; a possible D gene is TRBD1 (5 bases). V lost 4 bases, J lost 1 base, and 7 bases lay in between. Germline values: CDR1 LGHNA, CDR2 YSLEER. CDR3 length equals 13 residues. The CDR3 nucleotides are TGCGCCAGCAGCCTTACAGGGAACACTGAAGCTTTCTTT. Translated: CASSLTGNTEAFF.

This clone was seen more than once but under ten times. The V call is TRBV10-3, the J call TRBJ2-3; D unclear. The V gene lost 4 bases and the J gene lost 2 bases, with 10 bases spanning the gap. The V gene's germline CDR1 is ENHRY and CDR2 SYGVKD. The CDR3 is 14 residues long. The CDR3 spells CAISAVQSTDTQYF. The DNA for the CDR3 is TGTGCCATCAGTGCCGTGCAGTCCACAGATACGCAGTATTTT.

J is TRBJ1-2 and V is TRBV7-9; 11 bases align to TRBD1. Germline V gene lookup returns CDR1 SEHNR and CDR2 FQNEAQ (reference sequence). This CDR3 has 15 residues. V trimming: 5 bases; J trimming: 4 bases; junction bases outside the gene matches: 6. The DNA of the CDR3 is TGTGCCAGCAGCACCGGACAGGGGGCGACCTATGGCTACACCTTC. This encodes CASSTGQGATYGYTF.

The CDR3 sequence is CAISDLRSTNQPQHF. The CDR3 bases are TGTGCCATCAGTGATCTGAGGAGTACAAATCAGCCCCAGCATTTT. The chain joins TRBV10-3 to TRBJ1-5, with D uncertain. Trimming took 3 bases from V and 4 from J, leaving 13 bases between them. The CDR3 has 15 amino acids. CDR1 ENHRY and CDR2 SYGVKD come from the germline V gene.

The rearrangement uses TRBV7-9 and TRBJ2-5; the D gene is possibly TRBD2 (6 bases). The CDR3 covers 16 residues. The germline CDR1 and CDR2 sequences are SEHNR and FQNEAQ (reference sequence). Trimming stripped 5 bases from V and 4 bases from J, with 20 bases between. The chain's CDR3 is CASSVGGGYGSETQYF. In DNA form, the CDR3 reads TGTGCCAGCAGCGTCGGTGGGGGGTACGGTTCAGAGACCCAGTACTTC.

This chain joins TRBV10-3 and TRBJ2-3; perhaps TRBD1 as D (6 bases). The CDR3 runs 13 residues. V shed 3 bases and J shed 5 bases, with 9 bases lying between them. The germline CDR1 and CDR2 sequences are ENHRY and SYGVKD. DNA of the CDR3: TGTGCCATCAGTGACAGGGGTGAAGATACGCAGTATTTT. Amino acids: CAISDRGEDTQYF.

The chain uses TRBV29-1 and TRBJ2-7; possibly TRBD1 for D (5 bases). Germline V gives CDR1 SQVTM, CDR2 ANQGSEA. The CDR3 length is 14 residues. V shed 6 bases and J shed 0 bases, with 15 bases lying between them. CDR3 residues: CSVVQAISSYEQYF. As DNA, the CDR3 is TGCAGCGTCGTACAGGCGATAAGCTCCTACGAGCAGTACTTC.

The rearrangement joins TRBV7-6 to TRBJ2-3; 9 bases agree with TRBD1. CDR3 length: 15 amino acids. Germline CDR1 is SGHVS and CDR2 is FNYEAQ. The V gene end was trimmed by 5 bases and the J gene end by 1 base; junction bases not matched to a gene: 4. The CDR3 coding sequence is TGTGCCAGCAGCCGTCGACAGGGGGGCACAGATACGCAGTATTTT. Translating it yields CASSRRQGGTDTQYF.

The gene calls are TRBV18 and TRBJ2-7; perhaps TRBD1 as D (5 bases). CDR1 and CDR2 from the germline V gene are KGHSH and LQKENI. V lost 6 bases and J lost 6, with 15 bases in between. This CDR3 region has 13 residues. CDR3 in amino acids: CASSTSRASEQYV. The CDR3 nucleotides read TGTGCCAGCTCCACCTCCAGGGCGAGCGAGCAGTACGTC.

V gene TRBV11-2 combines with J gene TRBJ1-6; TRBD1 matches at 10 bases. The CDR3 is 18 amino acids. V shed 0 bases, J shed 1 base, and the junction held 3 bases outside the gene matches. The V gene's germline CDR1 is SGHAT and CDR2 FQNNGV. The CDR3 DNA follows: TGTGCCAGCAGCTTAGATCGGGACAGGGGATCCTATAATTCACCCCTCCACTTT. Translated: CASSLDRDRGSYNSPLHF.

This clone was recorded once. At one boundary the junction diverges from the germline segment, which might be a read error. The chain employs TRBV7-3 and TRBJ1-1; possible D gene TRBD1, 5 bases. This CDR3 comprises 14 residues. CDR1 is SGHTA, CDR2 FQGTGA, per germline. CDR3 bases: TGTTCCAGCAGCTTAAGGGGCGGGGGCACTGAAGCTTTCTTT. This sequence encodes CSSSLRGGGTEAFF.

The DNA for the CDR3 is TGCGCCAGCAGCCAAGATACCAGGCTCCATCAGCCCCAGCATTTT. Amino acid sequence: CASSQDTRLHQPQHF. The chain joins TRBV4-1 to TRBJ1-5; no reliable D call. V lost 0 bases and J lost 5, with 11 bases in between. CDR1 is MGHRA, CDR2 YSYEKL, per germline. The CDR3 loop spans 15 amino acids.

V gene TRBV5-1 combines with J gene TRBJ1-6; D is possibly TRBD1 (6 bases). The CDR3 is 14 residues long. V lost 0 bases, J lost 9 bases, and 10 bases lay in between. Germline V lookup: CDR1 SGHRS, CDR2 YFSETQ. The CDR3 protein is CASSLGQDVSPLHF. In DNA, the CDR3 is TGCGCCAGCAGCTTGGGACAGGATGTTTCACCCCTCCACTTT. Supplemented by reference TRBV5-1 and TRBJ1-6, the full variable domain reads KAGVTQTPRYLIKTRGQQVTLSCSPISGHRSVSWYQQTPGQGLQFLFEYFSETQRNKGNFPGRFSGRQFSNSRSEMNVSTLELGDSALYLCASSLGQDVSPLHFGNGTRLTVT.

The J gene is TRBJ2-7, the V gene TRBV27, with TRBD1 identical over 7 bases. CDR3 size: 12 residues. Germline CDR1 and CDR2: MNHEY and SMNVEV (reference sequence). Trimming removed 6 bases from V and 5 bases from J; junction bases left unmatched: 4. CDR3 region: CASRDRVHEQYV. DNA for the CDR3: TGTGCCAGCAGAGACAGGGTCCACGAGCAGTACGTC.

The chain uses TRBV27 and TRBJ2-1; perhaps TRBD2 as D (6 bases). Germline CDR1 reads MNHEY; CDR2 reads SMNVEV (reference sequence). Trimming took off 3 bases at V and 2 bases at J, with 11 bases between the two ends. The CDR3 loop spans 15 amino acids. The CDR3: CASSLRDWAYNEQFF. The CDR3, as DNA: TGTGCCAGCAGTTTGCGGGATTGGGCCTACAATGAGCAGTTCTTC.

The chain combines TRBV28 with TRBJ1-1, with a possible D match to TRBD1 (6 bases). The CDR3 runs 15 residues. The V gene lost 0 bases and the J gene lost 6 bases, with 14 bases spanning the gap. Germline CDR1 reads MDHEN; CDR2 reads SYDVKM. The CDR3 here is CASSLWERGSAEAFF. The CDR3 nucleotides read TGTGCCAGCAGTTTATGGGAGAGGGGGAGCGCTGAAGCTTTCTTT.

This clone appeared once. The J gene is TRBJ1-2, the V gene TRBV27; 9 bases align to TRBD1. Per germline, CDR1 MNHEY and CDR2 SMNVEV (reference sequence). The CDR3 totals 14 residues. Trimming cost V 6 bases and J 4 bases; bases outside gene matches: 6. CDR3 in amino acids: CASRPTGGVYGYTF. CDR3 sequence (DNA): TGTGCCAGCAGGCCGACAGGGGGTGTCTATGGCTACACCTTC.

The genes are TRBV7-9 and TRBJ2-2; D is perhaps TRBD2 (6 bases). V was cut by 5 bases and J by 8 bases, with 18 bases left in between. The CDR3 length is 15 residues. Germline V lookup: CDR1 SEHNR, CDR2 FQNEAQ (reference sequence). In DNA form, the CDR3 reads TGTGCCAGCAGCCCCCGGGACTGGGGTAAGGGGGAGCTGTTTTTT. It translates to CASSPRDWGKGELFF.

The V call is TRBV7-9, the J call TRBJ1-2; 10 nucleotides agree with TRBD1. The CDR3 loop spans 13 amino acids. V shed 1 base and J 8 bases; nucleotides not matched to a gene: 1. Germline V lookup: CDR1 SEHNR, CDR2 FQNEAQ (reference sequence). The CDR3 bases are TGTGCCAGCAGCTTAGGGACAGGGGGAGGCTACACCTTC. It specifies CASSLGTGGGYTF.

The chain uses TRBV19 and TRBJ1-1, with D hard to call. Between the trimmed V and J ends, which lost 6 bases and 1 base, there was a span of 12 bases. Looked up from germline, CDR1 is LNHDA and CDR2 is SQIVND (reference sequence). This CDR3 is built from 14 residues. CDR3 bases: TGTGCCAGTAGCTCCGGGATAAAGAACACTGAAGCTTTCTTT. Its protein is CASSSGIKNTEAFF.

Of note for this clone: The junction departs from the called germline gene at one end, perhaps through a read error. The chain carries TRBV4-3 and TRBJ1-3; D remains unclear. This CDR3 has 14 residues. CDR1 and CDR2 (germline): LGHNA, YSLEER. The CDR3 DNA follows: TGCGCCAGCAGCCAAGATACCTCTAGAAACACCATATATTTT. Amino acid sequence: CASSQDTSRNTIYF.

The V and J genes are TRBV7-2 and TRBJ1-4, with D possibly TRBD1 on 5 matching bases. V was clipped by 5 bases and J by 2 bases, with 12 bases between them. Germline V gene sequence: CDR1 SGHTA, CDR2 FQGNSA. The length of the CDR3 is 15 residues. CDR3 sequence reads: CASSPRGFTNEKLFF. The CDR3 nucleotides are TGTGCCAGCAGCCCACGGGGGTTCACTAATGAAAAACTGTTTTTT.

This chain links TRBV12-5 with TRBJ2-5, with 7 bases aligning to TRBD2. Germline V gives CDR1 LGHNT, CDR2 FRNRAP. CDR3 length: 16 amino acids. J lost 2 bases, V lost 0 bases, and 6 bases had no gene match. The CDR3 DNA is TGTGCTAGTGGTTTGGTACTGCTAGCGGAGCAAGAGACCCAGTACTTC. The encoded protein is CASGLVLLAEQETQYF.

V gene TRBV29-1 combines with J gene TRBJ1-1, with 8 bases matching TRBD1. The V and J ends lost 3 bases and 6 bases, in that order; junction bases with no gene match: 9. The CDR3 is made up of 14 amino acids. Germline CDR1 is SQVTM and CDR2 is ANQGSEA. CDR3 in DNA: TGCAGCGTTGAGACAGGGGCGCGTCTCGCTGAAGCTTTCTTT. Protein product: CSVETGARLAEAFF.

The rearrangement links TRBV27 to TRBJ2-7, with a possible D match to TRBD2 (6 bases). The CDR3 is 14 amino acids. Germline V lookup: CDR1 MNHEY, CDR2 SMNVEV (reference sequence). V lost 2 bases and J 6 bases, leaving 14 bases between the germline ends. The CDR3 DNA sequence: TGTGCCAGCAGTTTACGGGGGACCAGCTCCGAGCAGTACTTC. The encoded protein is CASSLRGTSSEQYF.

CDR3 sequence reads: CASSVAGSYEQYF. For the CDR3, the DNA is TGTGCCAGCAGCGTGGCGGGGTCCTACGAGCAGTACTTC. This chain joins TRBV5-4 and TRBJ2-7, with D perhaps matching TRBD2 (6 bases). This CDR3 is 13 amino acids long. The ends were cut back, 4 bases at V and 1 base at J, with 9 bases in the middle. Germline V lookup: CDR1 SGHNT, CDR2 YYREEE (reference sequence).